These 9 T cell receptor beta chains came from one sample sequenced in a study of vaccination effects on CD4 cells after COVID-19. Sequenced by immunoSEQ multiplex PCR; TCRdb stores in-frame clones only, minus some. The table has roughly 29,000 clones, over 55% seen once. Antigens of these TCRs are unknown. When more than 9 days of culture had elapsed, CD4+ T cells were isolated. The source was CD4+ T cells from PBMCs cultured without peptide, collected before COVID-19 vaccination. The receptor source for this set is a human donor who received a COVID-19 vaccine.

J is TRBJ2-1 and V is TRBV6-5, with 7 positions matching TRBD2. The germline V gene has CDR1 MNHEY and CDR2 SVGAGI. This CDR3 comprises 15 residues. The trim removed 6 bases at V and 6 bases at J, leaving 11 bases unmatched. CDR3 nucleotide sequence: TGTGCCAGCAGGGCCCTAGCGGTGCTTGGCAATGAGCAGTTCTTC. Translated: CASRALAVLGNEQFF.

The chain couples TRBV9 to TRBJ2-1, with D unresolved. The CDR3 has 12 amino acids. Germline CDR1 and CDR2: SGDLS and YYNGEE. The V end lost 2 bases, the J end lost 9 bases, and 9 bases lay between the germline ends. CDR3 coding DNA: TGTGCCAGCAGCGTCCCCCCCGCTGAGCAGTTCTTC. Protein: CASSVPPAEQFF. The whole variable domain, remainder taken from reference TRBV9 and TRBJ2-1, is DSGVTQTPKHLITATGQRVTLRCSPRSGDLSVYWYQQSLDQGLQFLIQYYNGEERAKGNILERFSAQQFPDLHSELNLSSLELGDSALYFCASSVPPAEQFFGPGTRLTVL.

The gene calls are TRBV3-1 (or the pseudogene TRBV3-2) and TRBJ1-4; the match to TRBD1 covers 8 bases. Trimming removed 3 bases from V and 8 bases from J; junction bases left unmatched: 8. CDR3 length: 15 amino acids. The V gene's germline CDR1 is LGHDT and CDR2 YNNKEL (reference sequence). CDR3 DNA sequence: TGTGCCAGCAGCCATAGCGACAGGGGTTGGGAAAAACTGTTTTTT. Its translation: CASSHSDRGWEKLFF.

V is TRBV28 and J is TRBJ1-2; no definite D call. The CDR3 loop spans 12 amino acids. In germline, CDR1 is MDHEN, CDR2 SYDVKM. V lost 5 bases and J lost 4, with 8 bases in between. CDR3: CASSAQTYGYTF. The DNA for the CDR3 is TGTGCCAGCAGTGCTCAGACCTATGGCTACACCTTC.

The chain uses TRBV6-5 and TRBJ1-1; tentatively, D is TRBD1 (6 bases). The V gene lost 6 bases and the J gene lost 0 bases, with 14 bases spanning the gap. The CDR3 loop spans 15 amino acids. In germline, CDR1 is MNHEY, CDR2 SVGAGI. The CDR3 nucleotides read TGTGCCAGCAGAGTAGACAGGTTGATGAACACTGAAGCTTTCTTT. It specifies CASRVDRLMNTEAFF.

V usage is TRBV11-2 and J usage is TRBJ1-3; the D is unclear. Germline lookup yields CDR1 SGHAT and CDR2 FQNNGV. The ends were cut back, 4 bases at V and 4 bases at J, with 17 bases in the middle. The CDR3 contains 16 residues. The CDR3: CASSSGRGGLGNTIYF. CDR3 nucleotide sequence: TGTGCCAGCAGCTCAGGCCGGGGAGGCCTCGGAAACACCATATATTTT.

This sequence joins TRBV24-1 and TRBJ2-5; 11 positions match TRBD2. CDR3 size: 14 residues. Trimming took 6 bases from V and 5 from J; bases not matched to a gene: 4. Germline V lookup: CDR1 KGHDR, CDR2 SFDVKD. The CDR3 nucleotides are TGTGCCACCAGTTCTAGCGGGGGGCGGGAGACCCAGTACTTC. Protein: CATSSSGGRETQYF.

The rearrangement uses TRBV7-8 and TRBJ2-6; D remains unclear. The CDR3 consists of 18 residues. CDR1 is SGHVS, CDR2 FQNEAQ, per germline. V was trimmed by 5 bases and J by 0 bases, leaving 17 bases between them. CDR3 in DNA: TGTGCCAGCAGCCCTGGGTGGGGATTTGGCTCTGGGGCCAACGTCCTGACTTTC. Translation: CASSPGWGFGSGANVLTF.

This rearrangement joins TRBV12-3 or TRBV12-4 to TRBJ1-1; D remains ambiguous. This CDR3 comprises 13 residues. Trimming pared 7 bases from V and 0 bases from J, leaving 9 bases between. The CDR3: CASTPSVNTEAFF. In DNA form, the CDR3 reads TGTGCCAGCACCCCTTCAGTGAACACTGAAGCTTTCTTT.